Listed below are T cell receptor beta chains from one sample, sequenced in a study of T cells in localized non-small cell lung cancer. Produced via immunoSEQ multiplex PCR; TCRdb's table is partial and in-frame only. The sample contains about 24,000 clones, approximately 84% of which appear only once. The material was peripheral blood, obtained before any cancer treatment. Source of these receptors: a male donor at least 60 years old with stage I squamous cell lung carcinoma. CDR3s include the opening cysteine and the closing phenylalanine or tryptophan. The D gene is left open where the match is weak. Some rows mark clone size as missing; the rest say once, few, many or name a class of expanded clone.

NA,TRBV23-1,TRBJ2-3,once,CASSQQGSTDTQYF,TGCGCCAGCAGTCAACAGGGTTCCACAGATACGCAGTATTTT
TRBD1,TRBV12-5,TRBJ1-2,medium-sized,CASTTGSYGYTF,TGTGCTAGTACGACAGGGAGCTATGGCTACACCTTC
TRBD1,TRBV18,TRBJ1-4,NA,CASSTGTGEKLFF,TGTGCCAGCTCCACCGGGACAGGGGAAAAACTGTTTTTT
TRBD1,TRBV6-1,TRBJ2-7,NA,CASSEDGTGGRFGYEQYF,TGTGCCAGCAGTGAGGACGGGACAGGGGGCAGATTTGGATACGAGCAGTACTTC
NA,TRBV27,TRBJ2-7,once,CASRREADTFYEQYF,TGTGCCAGCAGAAGGGAGGCAGACACTTTCTACGAGCAGTACTTC
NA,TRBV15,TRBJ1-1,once,CATSRDPGGAEAFF,TGTGCCACCAGCAGAGATCCCGGGGGTGCTGAAGCTTTCTTT
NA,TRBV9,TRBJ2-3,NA,CASSAEDYPTTDTQYF,TGTGCCAGCAGCGCCGAGGACTACCCTACCACAGATACGCAGTATTTT
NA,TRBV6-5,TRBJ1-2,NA,CASSLEGYGYTF,TGTGCCAGCAGCCTAGAGGGGTACGGCTACACCTTC
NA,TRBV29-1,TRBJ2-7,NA,CSSLDPNSYEQYF,TGCAGCTCCCTAGACCCCAACTCCTACGAGCAGTACTTC
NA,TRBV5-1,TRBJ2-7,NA,CASSAAGNSYEQYF,TGCGCCAGCAGCGCTGCAGGAAACTCCTACGAGCAGTACTTC
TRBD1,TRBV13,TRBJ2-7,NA,CASSPHGGQGYEQYF,TGTGCCAGCAGCCCCCACGGGGGACAGGGGTACGAGCAGTACTTC
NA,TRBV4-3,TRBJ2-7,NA,CASSQDGGFSYEQYF,TGCGCCAGCAGCCAAGATGGCGGGTTCTCCTACGAGCAGTACTTC
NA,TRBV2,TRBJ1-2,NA,CASIRTGTVLNYGYTF,TGTGCCAGCATACGAACCGGGACGGTGCTTAACTATGGCTACACCTTC
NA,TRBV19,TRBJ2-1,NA,CASSIIGSRYNEQFF,TGTGCCAGTAGTATAATAGGGTCCAGGTACAATGAGCAGTTCTTC
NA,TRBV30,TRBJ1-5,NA,CAWSIGAGNQPQHF,TGTGCCTGGAGTATCGGGGCGGGGAATCAGCCCCAGCATTTT
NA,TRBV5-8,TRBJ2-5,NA,CASSSEGRREETQYF,TGTGCCAGCAGCTCCGAGGGGCGACGGGAGGAGACCCAGTACTTC
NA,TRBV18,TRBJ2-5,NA,CASSPRAGPFEETQYF,TGTGCCAGCTCACCCAGGGCTGGACCCTTCGAGGAGACCCAGTACTTC
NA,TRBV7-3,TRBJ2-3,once,CASSLGRADTQYF,TGTGCCAGCAGCTTAGGTCGAGCAGATACGCAGTATTTT
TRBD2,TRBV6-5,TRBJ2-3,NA,CASSYGDGRIDTQYF,TGTGCCAGCAGTTACGGCGACGGGAGGATAGATACGCAGTATTTT
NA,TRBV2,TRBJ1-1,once,CASSSQGMSSGEAFF,TGTGCCAGCAGCAGTCAGGGAATGTCTAGTGGTGAAGCTTTCTTT
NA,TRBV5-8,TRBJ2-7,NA,CASSPEWGDYEQYF,TGTGCCAGCAGCCCCGAGTGGGGGGACTACGAGCAGTACTTC
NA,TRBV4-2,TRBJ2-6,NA,CASSAGTFSGANVLTF,TGTGCCAGCAGCGCCGGGACGTTCTCTGGGGCCAACGTCCTGACTTTC
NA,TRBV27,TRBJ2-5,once,CASRPIEPQETQYF,TGTGCCAGCAGGCCAATCGAACCCCAAGAGACCCAGTACTTC
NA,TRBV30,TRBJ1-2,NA,CAWRGAPSYGYTF,TGTGCCTGGAGAGGGGCCCCCTCCTATGGCTACACCTTC
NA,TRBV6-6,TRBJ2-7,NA,CASSSTGPFEQYF,TGTGCCAGCAGTTCGACAGGACCTTTTGAGCAGTACTTC
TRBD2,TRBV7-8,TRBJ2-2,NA,CASSLGGGGRTGELFF,TGTGCCAGCAGCTTAGGTGGCGGGGGGCGGACCGGGGAGCTGTTTTTT
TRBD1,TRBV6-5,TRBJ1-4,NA,CASSYTTGTNEKLFF,TGTGCCAGCAGTTACACGACAGGGACTAATGAAAAACTGTTTTTT